The entry below describes one T cell receptor beta chain. Germline V gene sequence: CDR1 MNHEY, CDR2 SMNVEV (reference sequence). V was clipped by 7 bases and J by 9 bases, with 12 bases between them. This CDR3 has 12 amino acids. These data are taken from a study of technical replicates of blood from several donors. Repertoires were generated with immunoSEQ multiplex PCR, while TCRdb's copy carries only in-frame clones and drops some. This sample has nearly 80,000 clones, with just under 95% found just once. The sequenced sample was T cells isolated from PBMCs. The chain joins TRBV27 to TRBJ2-2; a weak D match, TRBD2 (6 bases). This sequence originates from a human donor in good health. As DNA, the CDR3 is TGTGCCAGCAAGGGGACTGACAGGGAGCTGTTTTTT. Translation: CASKGTDRELFF.